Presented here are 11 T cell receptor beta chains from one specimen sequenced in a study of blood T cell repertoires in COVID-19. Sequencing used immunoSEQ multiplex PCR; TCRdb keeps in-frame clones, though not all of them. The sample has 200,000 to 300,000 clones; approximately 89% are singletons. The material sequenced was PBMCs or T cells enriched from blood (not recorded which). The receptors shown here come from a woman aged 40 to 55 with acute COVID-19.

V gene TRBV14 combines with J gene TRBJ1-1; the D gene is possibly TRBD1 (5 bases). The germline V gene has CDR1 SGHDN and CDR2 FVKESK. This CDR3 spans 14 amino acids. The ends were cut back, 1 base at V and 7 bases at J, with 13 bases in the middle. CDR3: CASSQAWGAGEAFF. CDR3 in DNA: TGTGCCAGCAGCCAAGCTTGGGGCGCAGGTGAAGCTTTCTTT.

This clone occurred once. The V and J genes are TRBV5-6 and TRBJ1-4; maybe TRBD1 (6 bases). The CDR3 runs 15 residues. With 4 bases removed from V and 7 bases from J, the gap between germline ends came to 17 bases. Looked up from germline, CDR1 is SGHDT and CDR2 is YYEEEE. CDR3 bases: TGTGCCAGCAGCCGGTTCTCAGGGGCTGGTGAAAAACTGTTTTTT. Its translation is CASSRFSGAGEKLFF.

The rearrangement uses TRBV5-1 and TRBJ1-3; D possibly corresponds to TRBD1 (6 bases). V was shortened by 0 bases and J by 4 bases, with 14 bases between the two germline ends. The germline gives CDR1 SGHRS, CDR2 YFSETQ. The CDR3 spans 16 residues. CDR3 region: CASSLAGTGHGNTIYF. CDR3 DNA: TGCGCCAGCAGCTTGGCGGGAACAGGGCACGGAAACACCATATATTTT.

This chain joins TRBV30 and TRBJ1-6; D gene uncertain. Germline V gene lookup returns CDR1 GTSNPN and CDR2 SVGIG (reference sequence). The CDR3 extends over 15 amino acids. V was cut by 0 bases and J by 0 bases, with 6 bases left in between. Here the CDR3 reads CAWSVVSSYNSPLHF. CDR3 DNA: TGTGCCTGGAGTGTGGTGAGCTCCTATAATTCACCCCTCCACTTT.

The CDR3 DNA sequence: TGTGCCAGCAGTCTGGAGCCTGTTTCTGGAAACACCATATATTTT. Translation: CASSLEPVSGNTIYF. The J gene is TRBJ1-3, the V gene TRBV6-5; D uncertain. V was shortened by 5 bases and J by 1 base, with 12 bases between the two germline ends. Germline V gene data show CDR1 as MNHEY and CDR2 as SVGAGI. The CDR3 sequence is 15 residues long.

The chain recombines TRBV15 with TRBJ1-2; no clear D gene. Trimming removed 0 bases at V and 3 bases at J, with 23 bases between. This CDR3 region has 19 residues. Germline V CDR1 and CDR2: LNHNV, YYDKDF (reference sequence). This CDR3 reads CATSRDFASATQEDYGYTF. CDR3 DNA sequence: TGTGCCACCAGCAGAGATTTTGCAAGTGCAACACAAGAGGACTATGGCTACACCTTC. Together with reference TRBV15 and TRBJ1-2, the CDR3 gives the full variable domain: DAMVIQNPRYQVTQFGKPVTLSCSQTLNHNVMYWYQQKSSQAPKLLFHYYDKDFNNEADTPDNFQSRRPNTSFCFLDIRSPGLGDTAMYLCATSRDFASATQEDYGYTFGSGTRLTVV.

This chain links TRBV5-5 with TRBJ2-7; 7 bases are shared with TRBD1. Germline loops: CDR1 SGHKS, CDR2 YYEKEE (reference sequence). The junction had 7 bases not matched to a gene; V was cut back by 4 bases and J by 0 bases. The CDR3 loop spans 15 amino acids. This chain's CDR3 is CASSQRTGRSYEQYF. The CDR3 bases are TGTGCCAGCAGCCAGAGGACAGGCCGCTCCTACGAGCAGTACTTC.

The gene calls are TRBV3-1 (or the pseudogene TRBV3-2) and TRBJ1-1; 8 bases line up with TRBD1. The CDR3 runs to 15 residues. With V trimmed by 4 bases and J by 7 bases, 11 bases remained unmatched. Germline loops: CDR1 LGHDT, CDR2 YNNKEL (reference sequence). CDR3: CASSRAPDRGLEAFF. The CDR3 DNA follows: TGTGCCAGCAGCCGGGCCCCTGACAGGGGCCTTGAAGCTTTCTTT.

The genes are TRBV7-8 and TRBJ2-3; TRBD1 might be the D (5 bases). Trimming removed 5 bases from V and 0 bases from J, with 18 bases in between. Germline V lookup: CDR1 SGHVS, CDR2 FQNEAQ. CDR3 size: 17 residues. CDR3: CASSHQYRTTSTDTQYF. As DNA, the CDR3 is TGTGCCAGCAGCCACCAGTACAGGACGACTAGCACAGATACGCAGTATTTT.

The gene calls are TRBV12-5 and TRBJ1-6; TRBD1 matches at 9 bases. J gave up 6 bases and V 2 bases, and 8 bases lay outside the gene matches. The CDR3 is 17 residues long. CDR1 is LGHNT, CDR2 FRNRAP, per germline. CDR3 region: CASGLPPGQGGNSPLHF. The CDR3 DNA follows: TGTGCTAGTGGTTTGCCGCCGGGACAGGGCGGTAATTCACCCCTCCACTTT.

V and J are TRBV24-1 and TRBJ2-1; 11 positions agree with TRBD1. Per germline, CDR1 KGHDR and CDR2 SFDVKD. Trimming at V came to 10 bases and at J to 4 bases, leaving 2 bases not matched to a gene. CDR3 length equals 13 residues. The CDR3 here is CATGTGGYNEQFF. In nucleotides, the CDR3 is TGTGCCACTGGGACAGGGGGTTACAATGAGCAGTTCTTC.